The 5 T cell receptor beta chains listed next were all sequenced from one sample in a study of OX40 agonist ivuxolimab in advanced cancers. Receptor amplification or capture employed the immunoSEQ multiplex PCR assay. The table comes from immuneACCESS by way of TCRdb, which keeps in-frame sequences with V and J called. Part of the clones is missing from these tables; in studies checked, under half for an unresolved V gene and the rest for unknown reasons. The sample yields some 26,000 clones; about 76% were counted once. 33% of the sample rests with the top ten. This material consisted of CD4+ or CD8+ T cells sorted from blood, taken in a trial of the OX40 agonist ivuxolimab. The receptors come from an adult with an advanced solid tumor such as melanoma, head and neck, liver or kidney cancer.

J is TRBJ2-2 and V is TRBV6-5; D remains unclear. V was pared by 2 bases and J by 6 bases, with 10 bases between. The CDR3 runs to 14 residues. Germline loops: CDR1 MNHEY, CDR2 SVGAGI. The CDR3 here is CASSYADGPGELFF. The CDR3 DNA sequence: TGTGCCAGCAGTTACGCGGACGGGCCCGGGGAGCTGTTTTTT.

This chain joins TRBV4-2 and TRBJ2-7; D ambiguous. V was trimmed by 0 bases and J by 5 bases, leaving 8 bases between them. The CDR3 is made up of 13 amino acids. CDR1 LGHNA and CDR2 YNFKEQ come from the germline V gene. The CDR3 region has the DNA TGTGCCAGCAGCCAAGACCTCCGGGACGAGCAGTACTTC. This codes for CASSQDLRDEQYF.

The DNA of the CDR3 is TGTGCCAGCAGCTTAGCGCGGGCGCGGCGAGAGACCCAGTACTTC. Amino acids: CASSLARARRETQYF. The rearrangement uses TRBV7-9 and TRBJ2-5; D perhaps matches TRBD2 (5 bases). Trimming pared 0 bases from V and 4 bases from J, leaving 12 bases between. Germline values: CDR1 SEHNR, CDR2 FQNEAQ (reference sequence). CDR3 size: 15 residues.

This clone showed up just a few times. The CDR3 loop reads CASSWGIYGYTF. The CDR3 nucleotides are TGTGCCAGCAGCTGGGGGATCTATGGCTACACCTTC. The chain uses TRBV7-9 and TRBJ1-2; a possible D gene is TRBD1 (5 bases). The CDR3 runs to 12 residues. Trimming took off 4 bases at V and 4 bases at J, with 7 bases between the two ends. From germline, CDR1 is SEHNR and CDR2 FQNEAQ (reference sequence).

This chain connects TRBV2 to TRBJ1-1; D is ambiguous. Germline CDR1 SNHLY, CDR2 FYNNEI. The CDR3 has 15 amino acids. V lost 2 bases and J lost 4, with 14 bases in between. Here the CDR3 DNA reads TGTGCCAGCAGTGAATTTCAGAGGGTGGGCACTGAAGCTTTCTTT. It translates to CASSEFQRVGTEAFF. Full variable domain (rest looked up from reference TRBV2 and TRBJ1-1): EPEVTQTPSHQVTQMGQEVILRCVPISNHLYFYWYRQILGQKVEFLVSFYNNEISEKSEIFDDQFSVERPDGSNFTLKIRSTKLEDSAMYFCASSEFQRVGTEAFFGQGTRLTVV.